This T cell receptor beta chain originates from a study of response to subunit inactivated influenza vaccine. One entry per CDR3 protein results from TCRdb running MiXCR on the RT-PCR reads. The sample has around 750,000 distinct CDR3 sequences; roughly 20% are singletons. This receptor was taken from a man aged 50 to 59 who received an inactivated influenza vaccine. The specimen was PBMCs from blood, collected about 5 days after vaccination.

The CDR3 sequence is CATSDRDRVYEQYF. Here the CDR3 DNA reads TGTGCCACCAGTGATCGGGACAGGGTCTACGAGCAGTACTTC. The V call is TRBV24-1, the J call TRBJ2-7; 9 bases fit TRBD1. The ends lost 3 bases at V and 3 bases at J; junction bases unmatched: 2. Germline CDR1 reads KGHDR; CDR2 reads SFDVKD. This CDR3 spans 14 amino acids.